The 21 T cell receptor beta chains below were found in one sample sequenced in a study of patients and donors after allogeneic stem cell transplantation. MiXCR was run by TCRdb on the RT-PCR reads, yielding one entry per CDR3 protein. The data show roughly 190,000 distinct CDR3 sequences, with about 40% seen just once and 33% held by the top ten. Input material: blood, either unsorted or a sorted T cell fraction (not recorded which). These receptors were obtained from a human donor who was either an allogeneic HSCT recipient or a stem cell or donor lymphocyte infusion donor (not recorded which). It is not recorded whose cells these are; they may come from a transplant donor.

This chain uses TRBV4-2 with TRBJ2-7; D could derive from TRBD1 or TRBD2 (6 bases each). V shed 0 bases and J shed 6 bases, with 21 bases lying between them. Germline-derived CDR1 and CDR2 are LGHNA and YNFKEQ. The CDR3 contains 17 residues. CDR3 amino acids: CASSQETGAAPHCEQYF. The DNA of the CDR3 is TGTGCCAGCAGCCAAGAAACGGGGGCGGCGCCTCACTGCGAGCAGTACTTC.

The V call is TRBV30, the J call TRBJ2-7, with a weak D call TRBD1 (5 bases). Per the germline V gene, CDR1 is GTSNPN and CDR2 is SVGIG (reference sequence). V lost 3 bases, J lost 2 bases, and 11 bases lay in between. CDR3 length: 13 residues. The DNA of the CDR3 is TGTGCCTGGAGCCCGCTAGGGGCCTACGAGCAGTACTTC. This gives the protein CAWSPLGAYEQYF. Full variable domain (rest looked up from reference TRBV30 and TRBJ2-7): SQTIHQWPATLVQPVGSPLSLECTVEGTSNPNLYWYRQAAGRGLQLLFYSVGIGQISSEVPQNLSASRPQDRQFILSSKKLLLSDSGFYLCAWSPLGAYEQYFGPGTRLTVT.

This CDR3 is CASSYREGGIQYF. The CDR3 DNA is TGTGCCAGCAGTTACAGAGAAGGGGGCATTCAGTACTTC. The rearrangement links TRBV6-5 to TRBJ2-4; a weak D match, TRBD1 (6 bases). Germline CDR1 and CDR2: MNHEY and SVGAGI. The CDR3 loop spans 13 amino acids. Trimming stripped 2 bases from V and 9 bases from J, with 11 bases between.

Only a few counts were recorded for this clonotype. V is TRBV7-2 and J is TRBJ1-1; D ambiguous. The length of the CDR3 is 13 residues. Trimming took 5 bases from V and 1 from J, leaving 8 bases between them. The V gene's germline CDR1 is SGHTA and CDR2 FQGNSA. CDR3 region: CASSLQPNTEAFF. In nucleotides, the CDR3 is TGTGCCAGCAGCCTACAGCCGAACACTGAAGCTTTCTTT.

There are a few counts of this clonotype. The chain couples TRBV7-9 to TRBJ1-2; 10 bases line up with TRBD1. Germline CDR1 SEHNR, CDR2 FQNEAQ (reference sequence). This CDR3 has 15 amino acids. V was pared by 1 base and J by 6 bases, with 5 bases of the junction left unmatched. The CDR3 bases are TGTGCCAGCAGCTTAGTAGGACAGGGGGTCCATGGCTACACCTTC. Translating it yields CASSLVGQGVHGYTF.

The chain employs TRBV10-3 and TRBJ2-1; D might be TRBD2 (5 bases). In germline, CDR1 is ENHRY, CDR2 SYGVKD. This CDR3 is 14 amino acids long. Trimming took 8 bases from V and 5 from J, leaving 16 bases between them. CDR3 sequence: CAIRGDSPHNEQFF. DNA of the CDR3: TGTGCCATCCGGGGTGATAGCCCACACAATGAGCAGTTCTTC.

This clonotype has just a few counts. CDR3 bases: TGCAGTGCTAGAGGTAGCGGGGACGACGAGCAGTACTTC. It specifies CSARGSGDDEQYF. The chain couples TRBV20-1 to TRBJ2-7; 8 bases agree with TRBD2. Per the germline V gene, CDR1 is DFQATT and CDR2 is SNEGSKA (reference sequence). This CDR3 has 13 amino acids. Trimming at V came to 1 base and at J to 5 bases, leaving 4 bases not matched to a gene.

The CDR3 loop reads CASSLDAIGNTEAFF. The CDR3 DNA is TGCGCCAGCAGCTTGGACGCTATCGGAAACACTGAAGCTTTCTTT. The chain combines TRBV5-1 with TRBJ1-1; no reliable D call. Germline CDR1 and CDR2: SGHRS and YFSETQ. With 0 bases removed from V and 2 bases from J, the gap between germline ends came to 11 bases. The CDR3 loop spans 15 amino acids. Variable domain in full (rest from reference TRBV5-1 and TRBJ1-1): KAGVTQTPRYLIKTRGQQVTLSCSPISGHRSVSWYQQTPGQGLQFLFEYFSETQRNKGNFPGRFSGRQFSNSRSEMNVSTLELGDSALYLCASSLDAIGNTEAFFGQGTRLTVV.

The V gene is TRBV14, the J gene TRBJ1-1, with D perhaps TRBD1 (6 bases). The length of the CDR3 is 15 residues. Germline CDR1 SGHDN, CDR2 FVKESK. The ends were cut back, 1 base at V and 6 bases at J, with 15 bases in the middle. CDR3 nucleotide sequence: TGTGCCAGCAGCCAAGCAAAGGGGGGGGCCTCTGAAGCTTTCTTT. Its translation is CASSQAKGGASEAFF.

This chain uses TRBV11-1 with TRBJ2-7, with 10 positions matching TRBD2. Germline lookup yields CDR1 SGHAT and CDR2 FQDESV (reference sequence). The CDR3 spans 15 residues. V gave up 3 bases and J gave up 6 bases; unmatched junction bases: 8. DNA for the CDR3: TGTGCCAGCAGCTTGAGGCTAGCGGGAGTTGGCGAGCAGTACTTC. As protein: CASSLRLAGVGEQYF.

The V gene is TRBV9, the J gene TRBJ1-1; possibly TRBD1 for D (6 bases). Germline V gives CDR1 SGDLS, CDR2 YYNGEE. This CDR3 has 15 amino acids. Between the trimmed V and J ends, which lost 3 bases and 6 bases, there was a span of 18 bases. CDR3 sequence reads: CASSADFQGKAEAFF. CDR3 DNA sequence: TGTGCCAGCAGCGCAGATTTTCAGGGGAAGGCTGAAGCTTTCTTT.

A few counts support this clonotype. The chain has TRBV6-5 and TRBJ1-1, with 9 positions matching TRBD1. CDR3 length equals 15 residues. V trimming: 4 bases; J trimming: 1 base; junction bases outside the gene matches: 4. The germline gives CDR1 MNHEY, CDR2 SVGAGI. The CDR3: CASSSWTGANTEAFF. The CDR3 nucleotides read TGTGCCAGCAGTTCCTGGACAGGGGCGAACACTGAAGCTTTCTTT.

This rearrangement joins TRBV15 to TRBJ1-1; D ambiguous. The V and J ends lost 1 base and 3 bases respectively, with 9 bases between them. The length of the CDR3 is 14 residues. The germline V gene has CDR1 LNHNV and CDR2 YYDKDF (reference sequence). CDR3 bases: TGTGCCACCAGCAGAGCCGGCGGCCACACTGAAGCTTTCTTT. Translation gives CATSRAGGHTEAFF.

This chain joins TRBV9 and TRBJ1-2; D is undetermined. CDR1 and CDR2 from the germline V gene are SGDLS and YYNGEE. There are 13 residues in the CDR3. The V end was cut by 0 bases, the J end by 4 bases, with 7 bases between. The CDR3 DNA sequence: TGTGCCAGCAGCGTAGGGCAGCCCTATGGCTACACCTTC. Its protein product is CASSVGQPYGYTF. Complete variable domain (other parts from reference TRBV9 and TRBJ1-2): DSGVTQTPKHLITATGQRVTLRCSPRSGDLSVYWYQQSLDQGLQFLIQYYNGEERAKGNILERFSAQQFPDLHSELNLSSLELGDSALYFCASSVGQPYGYTFGSGTRLTVV.

This clonotype has just one count. The rearrangement joins TRBV4-3 to TRBJ2-7, with D unresolved. Per the germline V gene, CDR1 is LGHNA and CDR2 is YSLEER. The ends were cut back, 0 bases at V and 3 bases at J, with 12 bases in the middle. CDR3 length equals 15 residues. CDR3 amino acids: CASSQDLESYYEQYF. The CDR3 DNA is TGCGCCAGCAGCCAAGATCTAGAGTCCTACTACGAGCAGTACTTC.

The chain uses TRBV7-9 and TRBJ2-1; weak D call: TRBD2 (5 bases). V was trimmed by 2 bases and J by 8 bases, leaving 10 bases between them. This CDR3 has 13 amino acids. Looked up from germline, CDR1 is SEHNR and CDR2 is FQNEAQ (reference sequence). In nucleotides, the CDR3 is TGTGCCAGCAGCTTACCGGGAACGGATGAGCAGTTCTTC. Translation gives CASSLPGTDEQFF.

This chain connects TRBV6-5 to TRBJ2-3, with D possibly TRBD2 on 5 matching bases. Germline V CDR1 and CDR2: MNHEY, SVGAGI. The CDR3 is made up of 15 amino acids. V was pared by 4 bases and J by 4 bases, with 15 bases between. The CDR3 sequence: CASSFGLSFADTQYF. CDR3 DNA: TGTGCCAGCAGTTTCGGACTCTCCTTCGCAGATACGCAGTATTTT.

This clonotype was detected only once. V usage is TRBV4-2 and J usage is TRBJ2-1; D is possibly TRBD2 (6 bases). This CDR3 region has 16 residues. Trimming pared 3 bases from V and 8 bases from J, leaving 20 bases between. Germline V CDR1 and CDR2: LGHNA, YNFKEQ. CDR3: CASSQKLRQRVYEQFF. CDR3 sequence (DNA): TGTGCCAGCAGCCAGAAACTCCGCCAGCGGGTCTATGAGCAGTTCTTC.

This clonotype was counted a few times. In nucleotides, the CDR3 is TGTGCCAGCAGCATAGCGCCGGAGACCCAGTACTTC. Translated, it gives CASSIAPETQYF. The chain joins TRBV21-1 to TRBJ2-5. TRBV21-1 is described as a pseudogene. This CDR3 is built from 12 residues.

V gene TRBV6-2 or TRBV6-3 combines with J gene TRBJ1-5, with 7 bases fitting TRBD1. Germline lookup yields CDR1 MNHEY and CDR2 SVGEGT. Trimming cost V 10 bases and J 0 bases; bases outside gene matches: 15. The CDR3 is made up of 17 amino acids. The CDR3 here is CANSFRDRLYSNQPQHF. The CDR3 region has the DNA TGTGCCAACAGCTTCCGGGACAGACTTTATAGCAATCAGCCCCAGCATTTT.

The chain carries TRBV7-9 and TRBJ2-7; 7 positions agree with TRBD1. V lost 4 bases, J lost 4 bases, and 10 bases stayed unmatched. Germline assignment: CDR1 SEHNR and CDR2 FQNEAQ (reference sequence). The CDR3 covers 15 residues. CDR3 protein: CASSYGQVSGYEQYF. The CDR3 coding sequence is TGTGCCAGCAGCTACGGACAGGTATCGGGATACGAGCAGTACTTC.